The 11 T cell receptor beta chains presented below share a single source sample, sequenced in a study of OX40 agonist ivuxolimab in advanced cancers. The protocol was immunoSEQ multiplex PCR, while the TCRdb copy is restricted to in-frame clones and leaves out a portion. The sample includes about 99,000 clones, about 96% of them seen just once. Sample: CD4+ or CD8+ T cells sorted from blood, taken in a trial of the OX40 agonist ivuxolimab. These receptors originate from an adult with an advanced solid tumor such as melanoma, head and neck, liver or kidney cancer.

This rearrangement joins TRBV11-2 to TRBJ2-7; the D call may be TRBD1 or TRBD2 (6 bases each). The CDR3 has 15 residues. Trimming stripped 5 bases from V and 4 bases from J, with 18 bases between. Germline-derived CDR1 and CDR2 are SGHAT and FQNNGV. CDR3 DNA sequence: TGTGCCAGCAGCGATACCGGGGGCCCCCTTTACGAGCAGTACTTC. The encoded protein is CASSDTGGPLYEQYF.

The chain combines TRBV9 with TRBJ2-3; the D call may be TRBD1 or TRBD2 (6 bases each). The CDR3 loop spans 16 amino acids. Germline CDR1 and CDR2: SGDLS and YYNGEE. V was clipped by 0 bases and J by 3 bases, with 14 bases between them. CDR3 nucleotide sequence: TGTGCCAGCAGCGTAGGAGGGGGGATTGGTACAGATACGCAGTATTTT. Its protein product is CASSVGGGIGTDTQYF.

The chain combines TRBV5-4 with TRBJ2-1; 10 positions match TRBD2. Germline-derived CDR1 and CDR2 are SGHNT and YYREEE (reference sequence). Trimming took 2 bases from V and 4 from J; bases not matched to a gene: 3. This CDR3 has 15 amino acids. CDR3 amino acids: CASSFGLAEYNEQFF. The CDR3 nucleotides read TGTGCCAGCAGCTTTGGACTAGCGGAATACAATGAGCAGTTCTTC.

The J gene is TRBJ1-2, the V gene TRBV14; D is undetermined. With 6 bases removed from V and 4 bases from J, the gap between germline ends came to 12 bases. This CDR3 contains 13 residues. Germline CDR1 and CDR2: SGHDN and FVKESK. This chain's CDR3 is CASSAGPSYGYTF. The CDR3 nucleotides read TGTGCCAGCAGTGCCGGGCCCAGCTATGGCTACACCTTC.

The genes are TRBV19 and TRBJ2-1; 9 bases agree with TRBD2. The ends lost 3 bases at V and 8 bases at J; junction bases unmatched: 2. The CDR3 runs to 13 residues. Germline loops: CDR1 LNHDA, CDR2 SQIVND (reference sequence). The chain's CDR3 is CASSILAGYEQFF. CDR3 nucleotides: TGTGCCAGTAGTATCCTAGCGGGATATGAGCAGTTCTTC.

CDR3 bases: TGTGCCATCAGGCCGGGACAAAACTACGAGCAGTACTTC. This encodes CAIRPGQNYEQYF. The chain couples TRBV10-3 to TRBJ2-7; D possibly corresponds to TRBD1 (6 bases). The V end was cut by 6 bases, the J end by 3 bases, with 12 bases between. The CDR3 contains 13 residues. The germline V gene encodes CDR1 ENHRY and CDR2 SYGVKD.

The rearrangement links TRBV5-6 to TRBJ2-7; D may be TRBD2 (5 bases). Trimming removed 5 bases at V and 1 base at J, with 13 bases between. Germline CDR1 and CDR2: SGHDT and YYEEEE. The CDR3 totals 14 residues. The CDR3 region is CASSPGVGSYEQYF. Written as DNA, the CDR3 is TGTGCCAGCAGTCCCGGGGTCGGATCCTACGAGCAGTACTTC.

This chain connects TRBV7-2 to TRBJ1-4; a possible D gene is TRBD1 (6 bases). The CDR3 length is 11 residues. Trimming took off 5 bases at V and 8 bases at J, with 6 bases between the two ends. Looked up from germline, CDR1 is SGHTA and CDR2 is FQGNSA. CDR3: CASSQGEKLFF. Here the CDR3 DNA reads TGTGCCAGCAGCCAGGGGGAAAAACTGTTTTTT.

V usage is TRBV5-4 and J usage is TRBJ1-5; 7 bases are a match to TRBD1. CDR3 length equals 15 residues. Unmatched junction bases numbered 5, after V lost 3 bases and J lost 2 bases. Germline V gene lookup returns CDR1 SGHNT and CDR2 YYREEE (reference sequence). CDR3 nucleotides: TGTGCCAGCAGCTATGGACAGGAACGCAATCAGCCCCAGCATTTT. Its translation is CASSYGQERNQPQHF. Looking up the rest from reference TRBV5-4 and TRBJ1-5 gives the full variable domain: ETGVTQSPTHLIKTRGQQVTLRCSSQSGHNTVSWYQQALGQGPQFIFQYYREEENGRGNFPPRFSGLQFPNYSSELNVNALELDDSALYLCASSYGQERNQPQHFGDGTRLSIL.

J is TRBJ2-5 and V is TRBV15; possibly TRBD2 for D (6 bases). Trimming removed 5 bases from V and 5 bases from J, with 18 bases in between. Germline V lookup: CDR1 LNHNV, CDR2 YYDKDF (reference sequence). The CDR3 has 15 residues. CDR3 loop: CATSQPAGRSETQYF. The CDR3 DNA reads TGTGCCACCAGCCAGCCCGCAGGGAGGTCGGAGACCCAGTACTTC.

This chain uses TRBV27 with TRBJ2-7; D is possibly TRBD1 (6 bases). Germline V gives CDR1 MNHEY, CDR2 SMNVEV (reference sequence). Trimming removed 3 bases from V and 4 bases from J, with 10 bases in between. This CDR3 region has 13 residues. CDR3 residues: CASSFVRGYEQYF. CDR3 coding DNA: TGTGCCAGCAGTTTTGTCAGGGGATACGAGCAGTACTTC.